This TCR beta chain was documented in a study of cytomegalovirus exposure and HLA in healthy donors. At the level of the study: From donors who were HLA-typed, an early data release held about 85 million unique TCRs. Regarding the study as a whole: Most of the TCR beta V segments (in an earlier analysis) were productive either about 87% or about 30% of the time. The study recorded some 160 TCR beta chains that were cytomegalovirus-associated. V- and J-gene trimming in TCR beta was tied to a missense DCLRE1C variant by an analysis performed later.

60 Vbeta and 13 Jbeta primers were used in PCR. Sequencing used immunoSEQ multiplex PCR; TCRdb keeps in-frame clones, though not all of them. This sample has approximately 170,000 clones, with 80% to 90% found just once. To note about this clone: The target antigen is unknown.

This CDR3 has 12 residues. The V end was cut by 4 bases, the J end by 1 base, with 5 bases between. The germline V gene encodes CDR1 SGHRS and CDR2 YFSETQ. The clonotype originates from a young woman in good health and CMV-seronegative. Sequencing input: PBMCs. The chain is built from TRBV5-1 and TRBJ2-5; D not certain. This chain's CDR3 is CASSHSQETQYF. The CDR3 coding sequence is TGCGCCAGCAGCCACAGCCAAGAGACCCAGTACTTC. Drawing the rest from reference TRBV5-1 and TRBJ2-5, the complete variable domain is KAGVTQTPRYLIKTRGQQVTLSCSPISGHRSVSWYQQTPGQGLQFLFEYFSETQRNKGNFPGRFSGRQFSNSRSEMNVSTLELGDSALYLCASSHSQETQYFGPGTRLLVL.